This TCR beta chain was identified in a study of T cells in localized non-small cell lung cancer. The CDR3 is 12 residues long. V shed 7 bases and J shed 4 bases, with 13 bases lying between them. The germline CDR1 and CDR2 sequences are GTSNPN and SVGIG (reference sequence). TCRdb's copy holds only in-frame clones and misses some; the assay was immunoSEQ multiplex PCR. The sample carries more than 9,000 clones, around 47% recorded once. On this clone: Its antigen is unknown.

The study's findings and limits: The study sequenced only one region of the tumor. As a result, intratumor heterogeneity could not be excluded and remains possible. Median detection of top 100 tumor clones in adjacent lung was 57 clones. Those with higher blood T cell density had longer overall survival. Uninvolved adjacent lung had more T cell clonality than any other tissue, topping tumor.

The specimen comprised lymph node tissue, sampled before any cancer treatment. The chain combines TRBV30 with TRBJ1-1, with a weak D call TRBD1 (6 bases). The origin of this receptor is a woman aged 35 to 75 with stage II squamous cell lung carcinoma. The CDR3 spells CAYERGGTEAFF. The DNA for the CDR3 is TGTGCCTATGAGAGGGGGGGCACTGAAGCTTTCTTT.